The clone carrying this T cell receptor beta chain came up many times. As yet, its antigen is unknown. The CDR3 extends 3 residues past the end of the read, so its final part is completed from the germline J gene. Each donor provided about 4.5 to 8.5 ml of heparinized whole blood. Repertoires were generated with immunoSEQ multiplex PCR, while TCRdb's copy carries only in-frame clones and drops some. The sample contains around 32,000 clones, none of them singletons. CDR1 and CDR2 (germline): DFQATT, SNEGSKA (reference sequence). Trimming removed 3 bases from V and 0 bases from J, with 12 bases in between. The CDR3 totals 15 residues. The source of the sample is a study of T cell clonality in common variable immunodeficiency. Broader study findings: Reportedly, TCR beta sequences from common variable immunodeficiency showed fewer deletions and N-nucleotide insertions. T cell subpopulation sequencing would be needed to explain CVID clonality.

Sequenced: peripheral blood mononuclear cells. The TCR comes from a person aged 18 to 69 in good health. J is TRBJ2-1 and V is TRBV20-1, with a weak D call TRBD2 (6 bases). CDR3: CSASRGVSSYNEQFF. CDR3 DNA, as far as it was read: TGCAGTGCTAGTCGCGGGGTGAGCTCCTACAATGAG.